A selection of T cell receptor beta chains follows, all from one sample in a study of blood T cell repertoires in COVID-19. Profiled with immunoSEQ multiplex PCR; TCRdb holds only in-frame clones, not every one. Of 180,000 or so clones in the sample, more than 85% were seen once. Material for sequencing was peripheral blood. These receptor sequences come from a woman under 40 with active or convalescent COVID-19. The CDR3 runs from the conserved cysteine through the conserved F or W. The D gene is left open where the match is weak. A row's size may be missing; if present it is once, few, many or a size class.

CDR3: CASSIDSSGNYGYTF; DNA: TGTGCCAGTAGTATAGATTCCTCGGGGAACTATGGCTACACCTTC; J: TRBJ1-2; size: once; V: TRBV19; D: NA
CDR3: CARQGAHSNQPQHF; DNA: TGTGCCAGACAGGGGGCGCATAGCAATCAGCCCCAGCATTTT; J: TRBJ1-5; size: NA; V: TRBV21-1; D: NA
CDR3: CASSLRGRGVGNTIYF; DNA: TGTGCCAGCAGCTTGAGAGGCAGGGGAGTCGGAAACACCATATATTTT; J: TRBJ1-3; size: NA; V: TRBV11-3; D: NA
CDR3: CASSLMTVSYEQYF; DNA: TGTGCCAGCAGCTTGATGACAGTCTCCTACGAGCAGTACTTC; J: TRBJ2-7; size: NA; V: TRBV5-6; D: NA
CDR3: CAIGGSEQPQHF; DNA: TGTGCCATCGGAGGGTCCGAGCAGCCCCAGCATTTT; J: TRBJ1-5; size: NA; V: TRBV10-3; D: NA
CDR3: CASGGQDNEKLFF; DNA: TGCGCCAGCGGCGGGCAGGACAATGAAAAACTGTTTTTT; J: TRBJ1-4; size: NA; V: TRBV5-1; D: NA
CDR3: CASRPDFGEAFF; DNA: TGTGCCAGCAGACCGGACTTCGGCGAAGCTTTCTTT; J: TRBJ1-1; size: NA; V: TRBV2; D: NA
CDR3: CASSTTILPYEQYF; DNA: TGTGCCAGCAGCACCACAATTCTCCCCTACGAGCAGTACTTC; J: TRBJ2-7; size: NA; V: TRBV28; D: NA
CDR3: CASGPPPGQGVYEQYF; DNA: TGTGCTAGTGGTCCCCCCCCGGGACAGGGGGTTTACGAGCAGTACTTC; J: TRBJ2-7; size: NA; V: TRBV12-5; D: TRBD1
CDR3: CASSSGSVSTGELFF; DNA: TGTGCCAGCAGTTCAGGGTCGGTCAGCACCGGGGAGCTGTTTTTT; J: TRBJ2-2; size: NA; V: TRBV6-5; D: NA
CDR3: CASSLGGLAAWDTGELFF; DNA: TGTGCCAGCAGCCTAGGAGGACTAGCGGCTTGGGACACCGGGGAGCTGTTTTTT; J: TRBJ2-2; size: NA; V: TRBV3-1/TRBV3-2; D: TRBD2
CDR3: CASSLDGATDTQYF; DNA: TGTGCCAGCAGCTTGGATGGAGCTACAGATACGCAGTATTTT; J: TRBJ2-3; size: NA; V: TRBV5-4; D: NA
CDR3: CARDKGGVDGYTF; DNA: TGTGCCAGAGACAAAGGAGGGGTAGATGGCTACACCTTC; J: TRBJ1-2; size: NA; V: TRBV24-1; D: NA
CDR3: CASSRGGTGDDAFF; DNA: TGCGCCAGCAGCCGTGGAGGGACAGGCGACGACGCTTTCTTT; J: TRBJ1-1; size: NA; V: TRBV4-1; D: TRBD1
CDR3: CASSQTSGSSYEQYF; DNA: TGTGCCAGCAGCCAGACTAGCGGGAGTTCCTACGAGCAGTACTTC; J: TRBJ2-7; size: NA; V: TRBV7-9; D: TRBD2
CDR3: CASTKGQGFYGYTF; DNA: TGTGCCAGCACTAAGGGACAGGGTTTCTATGGCTACACCTTC; J: TRBJ1-2; size: once; V: TRBV6-6; D: TRBD1
CDR3: CASREPTGGREARYGYTF; DNA: TGTGCCAGCAGAGAACCTACAGGGGGCCGGGAGGCACGATATGGCTACACCTTC; J: TRBJ1-2; size: NA; V: TRBV2; D: TRBD1
CDR3: CAISESAGTGGNEQFF; DNA: TGTGCCATCAGTGAGTCAGCCGGGACAGGGGGAAATGAGCAGTTCTTC; J: TRBJ2-1; size: NA; V: TRBV10-3; D: TRBD1
CDR3: CASSTGGTYNSPLHF; DNA: TGTGCCAGCTCAACAGGGGGGACTTATAATTCACCCCTCCACTTT; J: TRBJ1-6; size: NA; V: TRBV18; D: TRBD1
CDR3: CASSASTVSNTEAFF; DNA: TGTGCCAGCAGCGCGTCGACTGTCTCGAACACTGAAGCTTTCTTT; J: TRBJ1-1; size: NA; V: TRBV11-2; D: NA
CDR3: CASSFEGRPGELFF; DNA: TGTGCCAGCAGCTTCGAGGGAAGACCCGGGGAGCTGTTTTTT; J: TRBJ2-2; size: NA; V: TRBV7-9; D: NA
CDR3: CASRRGPYRTQYF; DNA: TGTGCCAGCAGGCGCGGGCCCTACCGGACCCAGTACTTC; J: TRBJ2-5; size: NA; V: TRBV11-2; D: NA
CDR3: CATSPGGDTQYF; DNA: TGTGCCACCAGCCCCGGAGGCGATACGCAGTATTTT; J: TRBJ2-3; size: NA; V: TRBV24-1; D: NA
CDR3: CASSERGPANYGYTF; DNA: TGTGCCAGCAGTGAAAGAGGTCCCGCTAACTATGGCTACACCTTC; J: TRBJ1-2; size: NA; V: TRBV6-1; D: NA
CDR3: CASNFRDGYTF; DNA: TGTGCCAGCAATTTCCGGGATGGCTACACCTTC; J: TRBJ1-2; size: NA; V: TRBV6-6; D: NA
CDR3: CASSRGGRTEAFF; DNA: TGTGCCAGCAGCCGAGGGGGAAGGACTGAAGCTTTCTTT; J: TRBJ1-1; size: NA; V: TRBV6-5; D: NA
CDR3: CASSVGPMRRETNEQYF; DNA: TGTGCCAGCAGCGTAGGTCCCATGCGGCGGGAGACCAACGAGCAGTACTTC; J: TRBJ2-7; size: NA; V: TRBV9; D: TRBD2
CDR3: CASSSRLAGEADTQYF; DNA: TGTGCCAGCAGTTCTAGACTAGCGGGGGAGGCAGATACGCAGTATTTT; J: TRBJ2-3; size: NA; V: TRBV6-5; D: TRBD2
CDR3: CASRPDRRKYNEQFF; DNA: TGTGCCAGCAGACCCGACAGGCGAAAATACAATGAGCAGTTCTTC; J: TRBJ2-1; size: NA; V: TRBV6-6; D: NA
CDR3: CASRGAGVGTEAFF; DNA: TGTGCCAGCAGGGGGGCGGGGGTAGGCACTGAAGCTTTCTTT; J: TRBJ1-1; size: once; V: TRBV7-8; D: NA
CDR3: CAGTVATNEKLFF; DNA: TGTGCCGGGACTGTCGCAACTAATGAAAAACTGTTTTTT; J: TRBJ1-4; size: NA; V: TRBV30; D: NA
CDR3: CASTKDLWRTEAFF; DNA: TGTGCCAGCACTAAGGACTTATGGAGGACTGAAGCTTTCTTT; J: TRBJ1-1; size: NA; V: TRBV6-5; D: NA
CDR3: CASSPAPNVVPEGTF; DNA: TGTGCCAGCTCACCAGCCCCAAATGTAGTTCCCGAGGGAACCTTC; J: TRBJ1-2; size: NA; V: TRBV18; D: NA
CDR3: CASSLDPGWETQYF; DNA: TGTGCCAGCAGCTTGGATCCGGGTTGGGAGACCCAGTACTTC; J: TRBJ2-5; size: NA; V: TRBV5-4; D: NA
CDR3: CASGLPGTQYF; DNA: TGTGCTAGTGGTTTGCCGGGAACGCAGTATTTT; J: TRBJ2-3; size: NA; V: TRBV12-5; D: NA
CDR3: CASWVLGSSYNSPLHF; DNA: TGTGCCAGCTGGGTTCTGGGGAGCTCCTATAATTCACCCCTCCACTTT; J: TRBJ1-6; size: NA; V: TRBV13; D: NA
CDR3: CASSPRPGTGRGPFGEQFF; DNA: TGTGCCAGCAGTCCTCGTCCCGGGACAGGGAGGGGTCCATTTGGTGAGCAGTTCTTC; J: TRBJ2-1; size: NA; V: TRBV6-6; D: TRBD1
CDR3: CASKVAGQETQYF; DNA: TGTGCCAGTAAGGTAGCGGGTCAAGAGACCCAGTACTTC; J: TRBJ2-5; size: NA; V: TRBV19; D: TRBD2
CDR3: CASSMQPGHLYSNQPQHF; DNA: TGTGCCAGTAGTATGCAACCGGGACACCTGTATAGCAATCAGCCCCAGCATTTT; J: TRBJ1-5; size: NA; V: TRBV19; D: NA
CDR3: CASSLRDRVYTGELFF; DNA: TGTGCCAGCAGTTTGCGGGACAGGGTGTATACCGGGGAGCTGTTTTTT; J: TRBJ2-2; size: NA; V: TRBV27; D: TRBD1
CDR3: CASSGWTDTPGTEAFF; DNA: TGTGCCAGTAGTGGCTGGACAGATACCCCTGGGACTGAAGCTTTCTTT; J: TRBJ1-1; size: NA; V: TRBV19; D: NA
CDR3: CASRGGGNTGELFF; DNA: TGTGCCAGCAGGGGCGGGGGTAACACCGGGGAGCTGTTTTTT; J: TRBJ2-2; size: NA; V: TRBV28; D: TRBD2
CDR3: CASSYYRRGTYEQYF; DNA: TGCGCCAGCAGCTATTACAGGAGAGGGACTTACGAGCAGTACTTC; J: TRBJ2-7; size: few; V: TRBV5-1; D: NA
CDR3: CASSTPTGGSGNTIYF; DNA: TGTGCCAGTAGTACCCCGACAGGGGGTTCTGGAAACACCATATATTTT; J: TRBJ1-3; size: NA; V: TRBV19; D: TRBD1
CDR3: CASSSRLAGGLGTYEQYF; DNA: TGTGCCAGCAGCTCTAGACTAGCGGGAGGCTTGGGAACCTACGAGCAGTACTTC; J: TRBJ2-7; size: NA; V: TRBV7-2; D: TRBD2
CDR3: CASSGGQGARQPQHF; DNA: TGTGCCAGCAGCGGGGGACAGGGGGCGCGTCAGCCCCAGCATTTT; J: TRBJ1-5; size: NA; V: TRBV6-5; D: TRBD1